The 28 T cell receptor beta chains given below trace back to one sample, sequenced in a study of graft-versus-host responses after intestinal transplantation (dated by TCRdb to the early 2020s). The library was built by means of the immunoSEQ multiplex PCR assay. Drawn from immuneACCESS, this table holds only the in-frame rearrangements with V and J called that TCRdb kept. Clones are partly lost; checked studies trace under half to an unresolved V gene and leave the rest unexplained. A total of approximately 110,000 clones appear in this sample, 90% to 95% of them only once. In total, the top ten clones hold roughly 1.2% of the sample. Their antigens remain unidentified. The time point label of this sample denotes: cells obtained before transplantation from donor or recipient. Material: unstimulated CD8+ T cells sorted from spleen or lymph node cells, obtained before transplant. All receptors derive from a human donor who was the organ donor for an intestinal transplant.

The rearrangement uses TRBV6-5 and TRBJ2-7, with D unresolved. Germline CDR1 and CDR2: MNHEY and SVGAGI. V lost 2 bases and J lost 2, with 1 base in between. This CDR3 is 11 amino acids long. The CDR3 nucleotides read TGTGCCAGCAGTTACCCCTACGAGCAGTACTTC. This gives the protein CASSYPYEQYF.

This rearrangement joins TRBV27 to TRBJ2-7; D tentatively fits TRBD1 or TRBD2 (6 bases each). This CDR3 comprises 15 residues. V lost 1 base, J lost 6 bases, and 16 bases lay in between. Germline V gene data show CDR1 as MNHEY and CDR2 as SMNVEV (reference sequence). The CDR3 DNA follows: TGTGCCAGCAGTTTATTGGGGGGCCGCCCGTCCGAGCAGTACTTC. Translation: CASSLLGGRPSEQYF.

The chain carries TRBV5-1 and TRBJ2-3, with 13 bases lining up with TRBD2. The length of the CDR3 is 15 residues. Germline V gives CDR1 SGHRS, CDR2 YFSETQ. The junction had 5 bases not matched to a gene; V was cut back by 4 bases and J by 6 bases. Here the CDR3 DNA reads TGCGCCAGCAGCATCGGACTAGCGGGAGATGATACGCAGTATTTT. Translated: CASSIGLAGDDTQYF.

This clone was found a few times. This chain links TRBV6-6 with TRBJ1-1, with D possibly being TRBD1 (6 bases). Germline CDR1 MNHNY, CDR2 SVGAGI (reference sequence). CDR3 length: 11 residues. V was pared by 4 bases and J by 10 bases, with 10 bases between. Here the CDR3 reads CASSSGGGAFF. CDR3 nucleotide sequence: TGTGCCAGCAGTTCCGGAGGGGGAGCTTTCTTT.

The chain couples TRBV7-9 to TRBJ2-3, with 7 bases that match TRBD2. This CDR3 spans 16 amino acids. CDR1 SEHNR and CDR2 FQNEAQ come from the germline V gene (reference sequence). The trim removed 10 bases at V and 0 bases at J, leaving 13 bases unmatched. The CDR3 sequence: CATEGLTSVSTDTQYF. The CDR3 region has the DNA TGTGCCACCGAGGGGTTAACTAGCGTGAGCACAGATACGCAGTATTTT.

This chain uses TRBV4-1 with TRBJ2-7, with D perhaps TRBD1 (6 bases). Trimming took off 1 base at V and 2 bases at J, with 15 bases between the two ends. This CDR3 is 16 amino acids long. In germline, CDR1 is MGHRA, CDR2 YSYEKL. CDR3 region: CASSQAPKQGAYEQYF. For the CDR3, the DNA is TGCGCCAGCAGCCAAGCCCCTAAACAGGGAGCCTACGAGCAGTACTTC.

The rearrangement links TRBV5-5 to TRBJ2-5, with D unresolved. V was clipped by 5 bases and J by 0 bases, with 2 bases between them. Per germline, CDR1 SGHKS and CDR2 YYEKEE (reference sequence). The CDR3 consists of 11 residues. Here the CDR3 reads CASSYQETQYF. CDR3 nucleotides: TGTGCCAGCAGTTACCAAGAGACCCAGTACTTC.

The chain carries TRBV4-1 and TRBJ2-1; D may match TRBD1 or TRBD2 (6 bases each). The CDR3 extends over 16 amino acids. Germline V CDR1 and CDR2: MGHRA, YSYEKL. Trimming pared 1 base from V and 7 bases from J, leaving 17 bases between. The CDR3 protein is CASSQGGLRRGNEQFF. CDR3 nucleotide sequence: TGCGCCAGCAGCCAAGGTGGGCTCCGGAGGGGGAATGAGCAGTTCTTC.

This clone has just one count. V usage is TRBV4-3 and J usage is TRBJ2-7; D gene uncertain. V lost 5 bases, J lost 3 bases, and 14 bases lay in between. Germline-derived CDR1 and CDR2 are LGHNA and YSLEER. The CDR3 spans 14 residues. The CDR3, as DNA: TGCGCCAGCAGCAGAGATGAGCTTGTCTACGAGCAGTACTTC. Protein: CASSRDELVYEQYF.

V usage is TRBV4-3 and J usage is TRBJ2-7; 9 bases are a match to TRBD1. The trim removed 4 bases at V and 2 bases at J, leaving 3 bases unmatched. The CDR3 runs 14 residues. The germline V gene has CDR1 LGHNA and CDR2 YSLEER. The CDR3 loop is CASSPGTGTYEQYF. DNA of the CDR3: TGCGCCAGCAGCCCCGGGACAGGGACCTACGAGCAGTACTTC.

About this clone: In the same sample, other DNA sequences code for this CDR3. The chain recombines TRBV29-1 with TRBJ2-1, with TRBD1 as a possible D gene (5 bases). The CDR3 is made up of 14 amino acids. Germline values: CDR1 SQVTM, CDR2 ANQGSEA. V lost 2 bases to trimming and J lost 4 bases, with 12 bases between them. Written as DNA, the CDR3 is TGCAGCGTTGAAATGGCAGGGCCTTACAATGAGCAGTTCTTC. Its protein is CSVEMAGPYNEQFF.

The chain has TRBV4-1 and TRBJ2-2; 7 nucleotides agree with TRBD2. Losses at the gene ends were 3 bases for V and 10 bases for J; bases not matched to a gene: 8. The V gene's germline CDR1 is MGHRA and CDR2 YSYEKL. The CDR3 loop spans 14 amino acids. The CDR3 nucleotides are TGCGCCAGCAGCCACTTTGCGGGAGCCGTGGAGCTGTTTTTT. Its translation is CASSHFAGAVELFF.

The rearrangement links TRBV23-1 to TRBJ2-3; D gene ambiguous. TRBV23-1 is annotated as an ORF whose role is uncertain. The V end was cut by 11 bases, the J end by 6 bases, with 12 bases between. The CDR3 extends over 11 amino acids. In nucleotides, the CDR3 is TGCGCCGTCGTACGTGCGGATACGCAGTATTTT. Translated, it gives CAVVRADTQYF.

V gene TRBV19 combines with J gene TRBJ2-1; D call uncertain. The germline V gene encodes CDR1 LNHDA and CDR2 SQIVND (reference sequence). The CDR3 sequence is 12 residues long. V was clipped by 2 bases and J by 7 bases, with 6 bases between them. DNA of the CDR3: TGTGCCAGTAGTATAAATGGGAATGAGCAGTTCTTC. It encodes CASSINGNEQFF.

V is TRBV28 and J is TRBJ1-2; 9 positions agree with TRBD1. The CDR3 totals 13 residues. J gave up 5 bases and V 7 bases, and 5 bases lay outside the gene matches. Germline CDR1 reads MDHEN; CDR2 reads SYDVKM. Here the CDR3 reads CASIKTGGYGYTF. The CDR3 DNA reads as TGTGCCAGCATCAAGACAGGGGGATATGGCTACACCTTC.

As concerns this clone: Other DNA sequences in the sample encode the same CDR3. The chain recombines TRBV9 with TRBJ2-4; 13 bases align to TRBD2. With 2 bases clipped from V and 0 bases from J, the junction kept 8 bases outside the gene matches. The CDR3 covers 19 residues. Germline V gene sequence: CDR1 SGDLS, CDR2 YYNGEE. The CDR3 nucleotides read TGTGCCAGCAGCGTGGAACTAGCGGGAGGGCGGGGAGCCAAAAACATTCAGTACTTC. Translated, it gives CASSVELAGGRGAKNIQYF.

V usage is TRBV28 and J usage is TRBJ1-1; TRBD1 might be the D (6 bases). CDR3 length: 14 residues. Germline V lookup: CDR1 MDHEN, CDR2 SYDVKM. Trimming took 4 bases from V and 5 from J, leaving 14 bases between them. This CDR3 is CASSSRGQGTEAFF. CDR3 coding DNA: TGTGCCAGCAGTTCAAGGGGCCAGGGGACTGAAGCTTTCTTT.

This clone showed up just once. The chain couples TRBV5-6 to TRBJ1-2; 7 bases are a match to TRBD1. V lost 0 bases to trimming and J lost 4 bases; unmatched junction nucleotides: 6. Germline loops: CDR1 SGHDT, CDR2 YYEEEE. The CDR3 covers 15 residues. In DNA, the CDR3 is TGTGCCAGCAGCTTGGACCCGAGGGGGCGCTATGGCTACACCTTC. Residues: CASSLDPRGRYGYTF.

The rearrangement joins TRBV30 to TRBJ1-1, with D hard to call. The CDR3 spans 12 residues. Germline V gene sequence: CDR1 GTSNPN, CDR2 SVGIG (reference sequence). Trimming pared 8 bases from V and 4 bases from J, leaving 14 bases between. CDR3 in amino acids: CAGFRMSTEAFF. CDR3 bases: TGTGCCGGGTTCCGAATGAGCACTGAAGCTTTCTTT. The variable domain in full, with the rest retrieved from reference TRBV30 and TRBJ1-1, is SQTIHQWPATLVQPVGSPLSLECTVEGTSNPNLYWYRQAAGRGLQLLFYSVGIGQISSEVPQNLSASRPQDRQFILSSKKLLLSDSGFYLCAGFRMSTEAFFGQGTRLTVV.

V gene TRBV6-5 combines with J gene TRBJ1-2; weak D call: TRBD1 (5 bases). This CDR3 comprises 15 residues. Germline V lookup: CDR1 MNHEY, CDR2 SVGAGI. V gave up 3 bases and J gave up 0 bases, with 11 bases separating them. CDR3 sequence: CASSYGGSSNYGYTF. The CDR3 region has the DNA TGTGCCAGCAGTTATGGGGGAAGCTCTAACTATGGCTACACCTTC.

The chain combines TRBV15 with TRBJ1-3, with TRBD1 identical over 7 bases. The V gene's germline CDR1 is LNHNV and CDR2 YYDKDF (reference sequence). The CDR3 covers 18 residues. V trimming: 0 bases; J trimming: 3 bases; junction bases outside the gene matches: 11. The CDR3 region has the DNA TGTGCCACCAGCAGAGATCGAAGTGAAGGGGGCGTTGGAAACACCATATATTTT. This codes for CATSRDRSEGGVGNTIYF.

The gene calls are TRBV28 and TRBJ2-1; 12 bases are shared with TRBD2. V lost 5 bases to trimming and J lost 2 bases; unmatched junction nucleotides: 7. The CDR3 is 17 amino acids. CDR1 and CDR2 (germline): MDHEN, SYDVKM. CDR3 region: CASSVPTSGRAYNEQFF. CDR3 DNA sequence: TGTGCCAGCAGTGTGCCGACTAGCGGGAGAGCCTACAATGAGCAGTTCTTC. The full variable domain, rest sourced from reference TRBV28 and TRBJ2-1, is DVKVTQSSRYLVKRTGEKVFLECVQDMDHENMFWYRQDPGLGLRLIYFSYDVKMKEKGDIPEGYSVSREKKERFSLILESASTNQTSMYLCASSVPTSGRAYNEQFFGPGTRLTVL.

CDR3 DNA sequence: TGTGCCAGTAGTACAGGGGGCTACGAGCAGTACTTC. This gives the protein CASSTGGYEQYF. V usage is TRBV19 and J usage is TRBJ2-7; 7 bases agree with TRBD1. This CDR3 contains 12 residues. Per the germline V gene, CDR1 is LNHDA and CDR2 is SQIVND (reference sequence). J was trimmed by 3 bases and V by 4 bases; bases with no gene match: 0.

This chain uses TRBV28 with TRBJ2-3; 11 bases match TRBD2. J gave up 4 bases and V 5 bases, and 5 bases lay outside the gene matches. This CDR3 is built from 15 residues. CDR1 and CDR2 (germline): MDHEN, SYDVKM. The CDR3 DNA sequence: TGTGCCAGCAGTCTACTAGCGGGAGATCCAGATACGCAGTATTTT. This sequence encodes CASSLLAGDPDTQYF.

The CDR3 reads CASSIRGSTEAFF. The DNA of the CDR3 is TGTGCCAGTAGTATAAGGGGGAGCACTGAAGCTTTCTTT. V usage is TRBV19 and J usage is TRBJ1-1; D is perhaps TRBD1 (6 bases). Germline CDR1 reads LNHDA; CDR2 reads SQIVND (reference sequence). This CDR3 has 13 residues. V shed 2 bases and J shed 4 bases, with 8 bases lying between them. Looking up the rest from reference TRBV19 and TRBJ1-1 gives the full variable domain: DGGITQSPKYLFRKEGQNVTLSCEQNLNHDAMYWYRQDPGQGLRLIYYSQIVNDFQKGDIAEGYSVSREKKESFPLTVTSAQKNPTAFYLCASSIRGSTEAFFGQGTRLTVV.

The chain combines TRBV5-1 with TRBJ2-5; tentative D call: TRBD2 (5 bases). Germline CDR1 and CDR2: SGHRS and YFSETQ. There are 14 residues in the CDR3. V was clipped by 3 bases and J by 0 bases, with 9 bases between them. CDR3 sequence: CASSSGLNQETQYF. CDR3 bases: TGCGCCAGCAGCTCCGGACTGAACCAAGAGACCCAGTACTTC.

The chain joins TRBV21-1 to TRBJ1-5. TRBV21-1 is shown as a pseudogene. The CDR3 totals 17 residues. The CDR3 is CASSKAGSRGGHQPQHF. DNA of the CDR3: TGTGCCAGCAGCAAAGCGGGCTCCCGAGGTGGGCATCAGCCCCAGCATTTT.

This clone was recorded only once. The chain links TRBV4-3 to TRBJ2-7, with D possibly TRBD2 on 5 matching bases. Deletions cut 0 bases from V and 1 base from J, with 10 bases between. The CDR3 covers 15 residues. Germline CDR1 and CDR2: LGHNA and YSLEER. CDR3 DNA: TGCGCCAGCAGCCAAGACTGGACTTATTCCTACGAGCAGTACTTC. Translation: CASSQDWTYSYEQYF.